The 8 T cell receptor beta chains below come from one sample, sequenced in a study of blood T cells in healthy people across ages (dated by TCRdb to the mid-2010s). The library was built by means of 5' RACE. Instrument on record: Illumina HiSeq 2500. A second PCR of roughly 7 to 12 cycles was performed with a sample-barcoded 5' primer and a J-beta primer mix. The public sequencing data were trimmed at Q25 with fastp and processed into clonotypes with MiXCR by TCRdb, which kept only in-frame beta chains. Each CDR3 protein appears once, grouped with its most common genes and DNA. For this sample the table gives under 2 million distinct CDR3 sequences, of which 30% to 35% were detected only once. About 10% of the sample comes from the top ten. Sequencing was carried out using blood. These receptors all come from a woman in her 30s in good health.

Only a few counts were recorded for this clonotype. The genes are TRBV27 and TRBJ1-4; D unresolved. Between the trimmed V and J ends, which lost 5 bases and 3 bases, there was a span of 16 bases. Germline CDR1 is MNHEY and CDR2 is SMNVEV (reference sequence). This CDR3 is built from 16 residues. This chain's CDR3 is CASSRRENLANEKLFF. The CDR3 DNA reads as TGTGCCAGCAGTCGTCGGGAAAACCTTGCTAATGAAAAACTGTTTTTT.

The chain links TRBV5-6 to TRBJ1-2; D is perhaps TRBD1 (5 bases). Germline values: CDR1 SGHDT, CDR2 YYEEEE. V lost 0 bases and J lost 0, with 12 bases in between. The CDR3 runs 16 residues. CDR3 sequence: CASSLAGGIPNYGYTF. As DNA, the CDR3 is TGTGCCAGCAGCTTGGCCGGGGGTATCCCTAACTATGGCTACACCTTC.

This CDR3 reads CASSLGQGANNEQFF. The CDR3 coding sequence is TGTGCCAGCAGCTTAGGGCAGGGGGCCAACAATGAGCAGTTCTTC. The chain combines TRBV7-7 with TRBJ2-1, with 8 bases lining up with TRBD1. V shed 1 base and J 5 bases; nucleotides not matched to a gene: 4. The germline CDR1 and CDR2 sequences are SSHAT and FNYEAQ (reference sequence). CDR3 length: 15 residues.

This clonotype appeared a single time. The chain is built from TRBV12-5 and TRBJ1-1; D may be TRBD1 (5 bases). Trimming left V 2 bases short and J 4 bases short, with 8 bases between. CDR1 LGHNT and CDR2 FRNRAP come from the germline V gene. The CDR3 consists of 13 residues. The CDR3 region has the DNA TGTGCTAGTGGTTTGTCCGGGGGCACTGAAGCTTTCTTT. Protein product: CASGLSGGTEAFF.

This chain uses TRBV20-1 with TRBJ2-1, with a tentative D call TRBD2 (6 bases). Trimming pared 0 bases from V and 6 bases from J, leaving 15 bases between. Germline V gene lookup returns CDR1 DFQATT and CDR2 SNEGSKA (reference sequence). The CDR3 is 15 residues long. The CDR3 bases are TGCAGTGCTAGAGATCTCCGAGCGGGCCCCAATGAGCAGTTCTTC. This translates into CSARDLRAGPNEQFF.

In this sample, this clonotype turned up a few times. The chain joins TRBV4-1 to TRBJ1-5; D might be TRBD1 (5 bases). Germline-derived CDR1 and CDR2 are MGHRA and YSYEKL. This CDR3 contains 20 residues. V shed 3 bases and J shed 0 bases, with 24 bases lying between them. The CDR3 protein is CASSHPLDSEDNYSNQPQHF. The CDR3 DNA follows: TGCGCCAGCAGCCATCCTTTGGATTCGGAGGACAACTATAGCAATCAGCCCCAGCATTTT.

This chain joins TRBV5-5 and TRBJ1-5; no firm D call. The CDR3 consists of 17 residues. CDR1 and CDR2 (germline): SGHKS, YYEKEE (reference sequence). Trimming shortened V by 1 base and J by 1 base, and 15 bases separated the two germline ends. CDR3 bases: TGTGCCAGCAGCTTGCGTGTTCGGCGACCCAGCAATCAGCCCCAGCATTTT. Translated: CASSLRVRRPSNQPQHF.

This clonotype turned up a few times. The chain has TRBV4-1 and TRBJ2-7; weak D call: TRBD2 (7 bases). The CDR3 is made up of 17 amino acids. Germline CDR1 and CDR2: MGHRA and YSYEKL. Trimming stripped 2 bases from V and 5 bases from J, with 22 bases between. In DNA form, the CDR3 reads TGCGCCAGCAGCCAATCCGGGTGGGGGGGGGCGTTGAACGAGCAGTACTTC. It translates to CASSQSGWGGALNEQYF.